The following is a T cell receptor (beta chain) sequence with its context. Next came a second PCR, run for about 6 to 11 cycles, which used a sample-barcoded 5' primer along with a J-beta primer mix. Each cDNA molecule was tagged by a template-switch adaptor that had 12 random nucleotides. TCRdb redid the calling of the 5' RACE reads with MiXCR, one entry per CDR3 protein. The table records fewer than 800,000 distinct CDR3 sequences, approximately 49% of them present only once. These data originate in a study of blood T cells in healthy people across ages. CDR3 length: 16 amino acids. Germline V gene lookup returns CDR1 LGHNA and CDR2 YSLEER.

This rearrangement joins TRBV4-3 to TRBJ2-4; TRBD2 matches at 11 bases. Near its end, the DNA agrees better with TRBJ2-7, so the J call may be wrong. The sequence was collected from a woman in her fifties or sixties in good health. Specimen: blood. The CDR3 reads CASSQDLAGLADEQYF. Here the CDR3 DNA reads TGCGCCAGCAGCCAAGATTTGGCGGGACTAGCGGACGAGCAGTACTTC.